This T cell receptor (beta chain) was found in a study of T cell repertoires in cytomegalovirus infection. About the research overall: Indicated by public TCR beta signatures were CMV infection and matching HLA type.

TCRdb re-analysed the reads in MiXCR, keeping a single row per CDR3 protein. The repertoire has about 770,000 distinct CDR3 sequences, roughly 29% of them found once; the top ten carry about 12%. Study outcomes and limitations: HLA-C-restricted CMV-specific TCR beta clonotypes were dominant in the ex vivo response.

Trimming took off 7 bases at V and 5 bases at J, with 4 bases between the two ends. The germline CDR1 and CDR2 sequences are MGHDK and SYGVNS. The CDR3 covers 10 residues. This clonotype was seen many times. The antigen is unknown. This chain joins TRBV25-1 and TRBJ2-3; unclear D gene. The sequence was collected from a human donor in good health (CMV status not recorded). Some clones in this sample may be carry-over from other donors' samples. This material consisted of cultured CD8+ T cells from PBMCs, taken from culture after CMV antigen stimulation. This CDR3 reads CASKGDTQYF. Here the CDR3 DNA reads TGTGCCAGCAAGGGAGATACGCAGTATTTT. The entire variable domain, with the rest obtained from reference TRBV25-1 and TRBJ2-3, is as follows: EADIYQTPRYLVIGTGKKITLECSQTMGHDKMYWYQQDPGMELHLIHYSYGVNSTEKGDLSSESTVSRIRTEHFPLTLESARPSHTSQYLCASKGDTQYFGPGTRLTVL.